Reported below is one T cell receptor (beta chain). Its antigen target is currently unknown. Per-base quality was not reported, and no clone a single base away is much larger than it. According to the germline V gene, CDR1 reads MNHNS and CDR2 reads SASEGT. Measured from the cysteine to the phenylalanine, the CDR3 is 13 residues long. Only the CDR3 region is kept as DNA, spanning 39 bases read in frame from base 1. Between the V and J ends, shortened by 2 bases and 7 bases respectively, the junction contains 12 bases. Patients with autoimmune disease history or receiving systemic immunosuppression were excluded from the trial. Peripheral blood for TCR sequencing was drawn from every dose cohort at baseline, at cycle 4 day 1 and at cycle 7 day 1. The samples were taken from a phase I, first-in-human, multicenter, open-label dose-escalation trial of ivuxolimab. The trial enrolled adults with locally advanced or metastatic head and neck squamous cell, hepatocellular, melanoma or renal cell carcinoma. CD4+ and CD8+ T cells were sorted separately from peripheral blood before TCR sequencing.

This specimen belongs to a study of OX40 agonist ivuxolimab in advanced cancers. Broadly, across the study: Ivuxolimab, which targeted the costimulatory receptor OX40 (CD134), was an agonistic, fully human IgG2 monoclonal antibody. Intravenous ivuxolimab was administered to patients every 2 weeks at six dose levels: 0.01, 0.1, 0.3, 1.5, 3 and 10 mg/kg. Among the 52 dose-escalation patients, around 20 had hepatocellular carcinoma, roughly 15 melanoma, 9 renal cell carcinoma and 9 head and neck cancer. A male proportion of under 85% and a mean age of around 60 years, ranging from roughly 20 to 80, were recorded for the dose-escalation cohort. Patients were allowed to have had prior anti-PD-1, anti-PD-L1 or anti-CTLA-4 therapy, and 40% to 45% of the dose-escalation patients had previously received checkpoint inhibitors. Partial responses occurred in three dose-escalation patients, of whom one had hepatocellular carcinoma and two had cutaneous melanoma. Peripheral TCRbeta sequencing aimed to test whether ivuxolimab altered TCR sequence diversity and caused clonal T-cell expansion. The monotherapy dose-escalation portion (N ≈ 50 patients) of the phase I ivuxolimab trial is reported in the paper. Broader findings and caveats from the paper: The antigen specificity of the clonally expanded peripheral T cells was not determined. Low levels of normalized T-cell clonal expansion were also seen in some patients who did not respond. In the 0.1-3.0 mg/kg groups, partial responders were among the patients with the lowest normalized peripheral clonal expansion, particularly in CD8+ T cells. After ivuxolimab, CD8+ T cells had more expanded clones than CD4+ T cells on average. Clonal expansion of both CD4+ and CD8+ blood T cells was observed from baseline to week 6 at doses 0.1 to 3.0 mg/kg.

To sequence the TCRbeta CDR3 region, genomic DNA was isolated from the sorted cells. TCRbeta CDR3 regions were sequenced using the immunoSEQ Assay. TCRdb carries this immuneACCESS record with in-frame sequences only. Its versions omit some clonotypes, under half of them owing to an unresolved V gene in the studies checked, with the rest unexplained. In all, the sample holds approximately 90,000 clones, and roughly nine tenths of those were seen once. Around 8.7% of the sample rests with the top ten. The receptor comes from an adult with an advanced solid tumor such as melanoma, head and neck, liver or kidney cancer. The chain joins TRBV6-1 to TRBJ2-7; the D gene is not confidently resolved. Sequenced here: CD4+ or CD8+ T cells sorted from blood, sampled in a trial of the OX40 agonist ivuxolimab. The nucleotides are TGTGCCAGCAGTGAATATCCTCCTCGGGAGCAGTACTTC. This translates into CASSEYPPREQYF.